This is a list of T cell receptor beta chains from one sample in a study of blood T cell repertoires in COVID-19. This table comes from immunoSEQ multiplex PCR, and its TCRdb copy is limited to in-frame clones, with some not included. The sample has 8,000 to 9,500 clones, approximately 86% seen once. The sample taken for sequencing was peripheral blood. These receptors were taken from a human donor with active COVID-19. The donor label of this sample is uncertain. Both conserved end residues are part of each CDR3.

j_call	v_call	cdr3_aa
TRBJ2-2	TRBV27	CASSPGTGIGQANTGELFF
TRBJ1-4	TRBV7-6	CASSLDRATNEKLFF
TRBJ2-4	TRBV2	CASRGGGANIQYF
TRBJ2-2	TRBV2	CASSEEGDTNTGELFF
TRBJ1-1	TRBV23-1	CALKGLLGNTEAFF
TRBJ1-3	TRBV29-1	CSVEGGISGNTIYF
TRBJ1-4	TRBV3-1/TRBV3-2	CASSPRPGTGLEGKLFF
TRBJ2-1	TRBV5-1	CASSLGQGSPNEQFF
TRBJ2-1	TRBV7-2	CASSLLRKASIYNEQFF
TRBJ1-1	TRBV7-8	CASSLTSGGTEAFF
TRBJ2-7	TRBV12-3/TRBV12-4	CASSFQGSYEQYF
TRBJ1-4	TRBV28	CASTPPGAGLLSTNEKLFF
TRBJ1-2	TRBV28	CASSSASGGQANYGYTF
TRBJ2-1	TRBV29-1	CSETLGTNYNEQFF
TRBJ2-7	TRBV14	CASSQGQGVTYEQYF